These T cell receptor beta chains were read from a single sample in a study of blood T cell repertoires in COVID-19. TCRdb keeps only in-frame clones here, not all; method: immunoSEQ multiplex PCR. The table shows just under 350,000 clones, with roughly 90% occurring only once. Sequencing was carried out using peripheral blood. The receptors originated from a woman in her 70s with COVID-19, enrolled during active disease. Both conserved end residues are part of each CDR3. The D gene is left open where the match is weak.

v_gene	j_gene	d_gene	CDR3aa
TRBV24-1	TRBJ2-3	-	CATSEGVGTDTQYF
TRBV6-1	TRBJ2-3	-	CASSENSYTQYF
TRBV5-8	TRBJ2-1	TRBD1	CASSLAGQVEQFF
TRBV29-1	TRBJ2-6	-	CSVDIRLRGANVLTF
TRBV12-2	TRBJ2-7	-	CASLRESSYEQYF
TRBV19	TRBJ1-2	-	CASSMRGDGYTF
TRBV3-1/TRBV3-2	TRBJ2-5	-	CASSQRQPSKETQYF
TRBV11-2	TRBJ1-6	-	CASSLGLNSPLHF
TRBV7-8	TRBJ1-1	-	CASSFRDKYVPEAFF
TRBV30	TRBJ1-1	TRBD1	CAWTGGSNTEAFF
TRBV30	TRBJ2-1	-	CASSQGYNEQFF